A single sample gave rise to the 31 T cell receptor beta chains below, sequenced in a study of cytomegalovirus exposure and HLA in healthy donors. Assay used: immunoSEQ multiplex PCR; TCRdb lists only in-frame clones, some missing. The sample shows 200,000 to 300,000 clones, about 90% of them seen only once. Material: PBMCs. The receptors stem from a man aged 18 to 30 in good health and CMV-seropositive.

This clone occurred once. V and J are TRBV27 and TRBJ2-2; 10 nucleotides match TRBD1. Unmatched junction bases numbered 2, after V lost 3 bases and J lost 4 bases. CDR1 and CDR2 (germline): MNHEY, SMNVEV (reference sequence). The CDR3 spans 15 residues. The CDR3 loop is CASSFGTGATGELFF. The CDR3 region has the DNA TGTGCCAGCAGTTTTGGGACAGGGGCCACCGGGGAGCTGTTTTTT.

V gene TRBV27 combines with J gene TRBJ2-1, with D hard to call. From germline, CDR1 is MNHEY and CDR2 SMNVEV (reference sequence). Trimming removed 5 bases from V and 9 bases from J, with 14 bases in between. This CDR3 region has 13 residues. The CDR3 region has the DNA TGTGCCAGCAGTCTGTTACCTAGGAGTGAGCAGTTCTTC. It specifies CASSLLPRSEQFF.

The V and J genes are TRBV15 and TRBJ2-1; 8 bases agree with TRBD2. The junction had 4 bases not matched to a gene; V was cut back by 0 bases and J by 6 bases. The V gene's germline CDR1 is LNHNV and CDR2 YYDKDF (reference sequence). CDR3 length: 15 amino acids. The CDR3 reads CATSRDLAGGNEQFF. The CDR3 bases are TGTGCCACCAGCAGAGATCTAGCGGGCGGCAATGAGCAGTTCTTC.

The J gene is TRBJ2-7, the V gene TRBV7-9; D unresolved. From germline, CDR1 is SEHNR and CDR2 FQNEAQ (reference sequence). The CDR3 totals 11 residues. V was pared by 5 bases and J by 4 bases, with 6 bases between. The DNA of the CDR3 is TGTGCCAGCAGCCGATCGTACGAGCAGTACTTC. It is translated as CASSRSYEQYF.

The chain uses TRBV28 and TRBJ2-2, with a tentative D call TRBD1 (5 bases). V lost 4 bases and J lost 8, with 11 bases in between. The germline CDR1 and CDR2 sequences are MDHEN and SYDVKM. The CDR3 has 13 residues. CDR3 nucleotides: TGTGCCAGCAGTTGGCAGGGTAAAGGGGAGCTGTTTTTT. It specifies CASSWQGKGELFF.

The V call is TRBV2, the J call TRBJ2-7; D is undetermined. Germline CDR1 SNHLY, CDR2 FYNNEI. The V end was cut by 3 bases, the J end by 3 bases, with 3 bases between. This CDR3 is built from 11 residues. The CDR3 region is CASSEDYEQYF. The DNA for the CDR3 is TGTGCCAGCAGTGAGGACTACGAGCAGTACTTC.

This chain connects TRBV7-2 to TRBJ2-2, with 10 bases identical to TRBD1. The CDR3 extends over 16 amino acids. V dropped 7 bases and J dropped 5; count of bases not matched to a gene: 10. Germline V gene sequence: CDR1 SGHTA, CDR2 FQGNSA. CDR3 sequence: CASTLGGQGLTGELFF. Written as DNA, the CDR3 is TGTGCCAGCACCCTTGGGGGACAGGGGTTGACCGGGGAGCTGTTTTTT.

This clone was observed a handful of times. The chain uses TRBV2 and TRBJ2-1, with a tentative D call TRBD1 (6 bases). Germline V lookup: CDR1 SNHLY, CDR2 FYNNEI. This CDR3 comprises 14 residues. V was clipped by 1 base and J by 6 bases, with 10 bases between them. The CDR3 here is CASSEDTGTNEQFF. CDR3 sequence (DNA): TGTGCCAGCAGTGAAGACACAGGGACCAATGAGCAGTTCTTC. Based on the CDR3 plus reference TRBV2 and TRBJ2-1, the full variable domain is EPEVTQTPSHQVTQMGQEVILRCVPISNHLYFYWYRQILGQKVEFLVSFYNNEISEKSEIFDDQFSVERPDGSNFTLKIRSTKLEDSAMYFCASSEDTGTNEQFFGPGTRLTVL.

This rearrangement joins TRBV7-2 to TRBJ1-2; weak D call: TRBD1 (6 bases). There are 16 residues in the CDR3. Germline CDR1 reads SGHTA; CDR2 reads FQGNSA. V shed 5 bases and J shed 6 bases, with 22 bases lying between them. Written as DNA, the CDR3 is TGTGCCAGCAGCCAACAGGGCCCGCTGAACAGTCATGGCTACACCTTC. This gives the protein CASSQQGPLNSHGYTF.

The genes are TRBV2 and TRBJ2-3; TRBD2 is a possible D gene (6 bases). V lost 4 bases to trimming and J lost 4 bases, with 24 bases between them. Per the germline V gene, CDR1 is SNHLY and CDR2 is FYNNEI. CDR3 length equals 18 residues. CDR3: CASSGPTGQKGRSDTQYF. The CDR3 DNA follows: TGTGCCAGCAGTGGCCCCACAGGACAAAAGGGGAGGTCAGATACGCAGTATTTT. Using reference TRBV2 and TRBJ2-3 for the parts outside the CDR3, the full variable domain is EPEVTQTPSHQVTQMGQEVILRCVPISNHLYFYWYRQILGQKVEFLVSFYNNEISEKSEIFDDQFSVERPDGSNFTLKIRSTKLEDSAMYFCASSGPTGQKGRSDTQYFGPGTRLTVL.

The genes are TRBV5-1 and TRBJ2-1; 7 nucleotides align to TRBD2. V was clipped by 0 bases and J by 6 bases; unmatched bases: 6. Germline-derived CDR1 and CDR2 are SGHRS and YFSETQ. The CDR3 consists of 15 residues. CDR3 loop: CASSLVAGVPNEQFF. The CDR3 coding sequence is TGCGCCAGCAGCTTGGTTGCGGGAGTTCCCAATGAGCAGTTCTTC.

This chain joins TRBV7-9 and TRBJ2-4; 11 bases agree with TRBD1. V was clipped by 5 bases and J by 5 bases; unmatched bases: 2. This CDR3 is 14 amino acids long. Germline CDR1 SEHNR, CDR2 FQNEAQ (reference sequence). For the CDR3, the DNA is TGTGCCAGCAGCCCGGGACAGGGGGAAAACATTCAGTACTTC. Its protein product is CASSPGQGENIQYF.

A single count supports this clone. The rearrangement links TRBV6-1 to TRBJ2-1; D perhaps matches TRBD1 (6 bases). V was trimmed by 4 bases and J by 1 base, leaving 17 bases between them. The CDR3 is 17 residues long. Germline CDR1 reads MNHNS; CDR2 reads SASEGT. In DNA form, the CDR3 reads TGTGCCAGCAGTGGGCTACAGGGTTCTTGGTCCTACAATGAGCAGTTCTTC. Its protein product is CASSGLQGSWSYNEQFF.

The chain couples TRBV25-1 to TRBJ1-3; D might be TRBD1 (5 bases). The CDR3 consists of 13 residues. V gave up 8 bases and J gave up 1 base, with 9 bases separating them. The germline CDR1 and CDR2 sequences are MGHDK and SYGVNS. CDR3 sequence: CASWQGSGNTIYF. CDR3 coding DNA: TGTGCCAGCTGGCAGGGATCTGGAAACACCATATATTTT.

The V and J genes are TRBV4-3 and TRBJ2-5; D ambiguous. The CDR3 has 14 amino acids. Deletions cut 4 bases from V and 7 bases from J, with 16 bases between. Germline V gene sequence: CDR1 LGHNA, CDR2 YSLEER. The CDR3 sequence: CASSPSPWTGTQYF. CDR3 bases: TGCGCCAGCAGCCCCTCGCCCTGGACCGGGACCCAGTACTTC.

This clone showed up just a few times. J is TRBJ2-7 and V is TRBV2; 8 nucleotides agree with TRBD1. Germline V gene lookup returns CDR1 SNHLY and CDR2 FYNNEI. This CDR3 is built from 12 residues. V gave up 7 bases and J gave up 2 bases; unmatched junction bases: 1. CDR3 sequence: CASKTGAYEQYF. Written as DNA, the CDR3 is TGTGCCAGCAAGACAGGGGCCTACGAGCAGTACTTC.

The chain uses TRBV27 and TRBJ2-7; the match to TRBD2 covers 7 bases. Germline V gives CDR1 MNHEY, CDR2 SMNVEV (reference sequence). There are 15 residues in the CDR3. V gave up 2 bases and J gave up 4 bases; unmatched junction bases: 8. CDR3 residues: CASSLGRGRGYEQYF. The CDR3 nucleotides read TGTGCCAGCAGTTTAGGTCGCGGGAGAGGATACGAGCAGTACTTC.

The DNA for the CDR3 is TGTGCCAGCAGTCGCGAGCGGGGGGCCACAGATACGCAGTATTTT. Protein: CASSRERGATDTQYF. V and J are TRBV11-2 and TRBJ2-3; 9 nucleotides align to TRBD2. Per the germline V gene, CDR1 is SGHAT and CDR2 is FQNNGV. V trimming: 6 bases; J trimming: 2 bases; junction bases outside the gene matches: 6. This CDR3 has 15 amino acids.

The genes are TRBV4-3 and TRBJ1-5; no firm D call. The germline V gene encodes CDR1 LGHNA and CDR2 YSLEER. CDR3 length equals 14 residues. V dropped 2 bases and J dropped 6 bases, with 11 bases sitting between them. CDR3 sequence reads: CASSQTVLIQPQHF. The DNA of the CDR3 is TGCGCCAGCAGCCAAACAGTCCTTATTCAGCCCCAGCATTTT.

The CDR3 region has the DNA TGTGCCAGCAGCCTAGGGGGCCCTCCTGGAAACACCATATATTTT. It translates to CASSLGGPPGNTIYF. This chain links TRBV6-6 with TRBJ1-3; 7 nucleotides line up with TRBD1. Germline CDR1 is MNHNY and CDR2 is SVGAGI (reference sequence). The CDR3 totals 15 residues. Losses at the gene ends were 6 bases for V and 2 bases for J; bases not matched to a gene: 7.

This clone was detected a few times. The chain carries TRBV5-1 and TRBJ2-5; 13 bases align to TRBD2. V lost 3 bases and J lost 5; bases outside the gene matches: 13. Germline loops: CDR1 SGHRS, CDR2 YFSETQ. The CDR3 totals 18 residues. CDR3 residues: CASSSPGLAGLRWETQYF. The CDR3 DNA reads TGCGCCAGCAGCTCGCCGGGACTAGCGGGATTGAGGTGGGAGACCCAGTACTTC.

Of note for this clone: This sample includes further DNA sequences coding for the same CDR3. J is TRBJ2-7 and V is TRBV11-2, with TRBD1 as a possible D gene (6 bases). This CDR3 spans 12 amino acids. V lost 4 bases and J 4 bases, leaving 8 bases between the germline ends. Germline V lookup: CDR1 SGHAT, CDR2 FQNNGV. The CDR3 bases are TGTGCCAGCAGCTCGCAGGGGTACGAGCAGTACTTC. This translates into CASSSQGYEQYF. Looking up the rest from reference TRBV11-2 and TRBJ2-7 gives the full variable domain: EAGVAQSPRYKIIEKRQSVAFWCNPISGHATLYWYQQILGQGPKLLIQFQNNGVVDDSQLPKDRFSAERLKGVDSTLKIQPAKLEDSAVYLCASSSQGYEQYFGPGTRLTVT.

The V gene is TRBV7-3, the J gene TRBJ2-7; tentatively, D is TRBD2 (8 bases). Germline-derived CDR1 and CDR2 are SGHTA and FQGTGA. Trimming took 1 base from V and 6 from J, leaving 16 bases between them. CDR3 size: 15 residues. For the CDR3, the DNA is TGTGCCAGCAGCTTAAACGGGAGGGGGCTAGGCGAGCAGTACTTC. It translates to CASSLNGRGLGEQYF.

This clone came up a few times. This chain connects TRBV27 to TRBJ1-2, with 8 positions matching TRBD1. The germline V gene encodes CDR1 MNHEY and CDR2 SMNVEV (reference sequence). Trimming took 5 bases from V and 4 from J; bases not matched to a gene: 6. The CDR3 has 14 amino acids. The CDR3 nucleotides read TGTGCCAGCAGTGACCGACAGGGGCGCTATGGCTACACCTTC. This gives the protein CASSDRQGRYGYTF.

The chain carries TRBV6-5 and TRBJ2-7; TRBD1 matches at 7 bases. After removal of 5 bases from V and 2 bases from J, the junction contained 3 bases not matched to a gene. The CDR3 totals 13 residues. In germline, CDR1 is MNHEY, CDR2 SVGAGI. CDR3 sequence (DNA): TGTGCCAGCAGTAAGGGACAGACCTACGAGCAGTACTTC. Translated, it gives CASSKGQTYEQYF.

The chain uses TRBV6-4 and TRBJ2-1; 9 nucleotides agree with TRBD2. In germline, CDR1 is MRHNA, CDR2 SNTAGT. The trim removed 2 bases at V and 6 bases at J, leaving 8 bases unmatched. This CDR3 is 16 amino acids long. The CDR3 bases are TGTGCCAGCAGTGACAGTAGTAGCGGGAGTTTCAATGAGCAGTTCTTC. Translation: CASSDSSSGSFNEQFF.

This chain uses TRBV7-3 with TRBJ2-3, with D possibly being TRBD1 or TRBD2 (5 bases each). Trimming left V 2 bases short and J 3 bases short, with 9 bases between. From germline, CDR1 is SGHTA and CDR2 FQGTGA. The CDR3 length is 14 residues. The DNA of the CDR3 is TGTGCCAGCAGCTTAGGCAGGGAGACAGATACGCAGTATTTT. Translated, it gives CASSLGRETDTQYF.

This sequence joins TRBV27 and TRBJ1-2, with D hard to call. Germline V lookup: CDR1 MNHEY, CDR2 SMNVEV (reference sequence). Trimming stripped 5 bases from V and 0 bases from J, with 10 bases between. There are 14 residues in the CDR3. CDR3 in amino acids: CASSSRIPNYGYTF. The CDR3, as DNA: TGTGCCAGCAGTAGCCGGATCCCTAACTATGGCTACACCTTC.

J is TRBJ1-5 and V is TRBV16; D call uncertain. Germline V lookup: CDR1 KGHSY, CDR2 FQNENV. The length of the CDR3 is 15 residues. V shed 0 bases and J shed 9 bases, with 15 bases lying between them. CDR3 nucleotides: TGTGCCAGCAGCCAATCAGGCAGCGCTTCGTCGCCCCAGCATTTT. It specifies CASSQSGSASSPQHF.

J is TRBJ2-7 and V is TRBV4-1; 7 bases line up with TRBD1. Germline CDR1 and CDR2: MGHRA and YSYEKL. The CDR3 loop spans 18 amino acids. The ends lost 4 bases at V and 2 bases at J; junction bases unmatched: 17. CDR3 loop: CASSLMPPMGQRPYEQYF. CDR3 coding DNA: TGCGCCAGCAGCCTTATGCCACCCATGGGACAGCGACCCTACGAGCAGTACTTC.

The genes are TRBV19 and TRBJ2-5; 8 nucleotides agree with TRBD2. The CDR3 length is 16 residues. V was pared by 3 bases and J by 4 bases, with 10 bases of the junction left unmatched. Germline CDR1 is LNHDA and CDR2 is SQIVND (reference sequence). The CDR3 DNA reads TGTGCCAGTAGTATTAACGGGAGGGCGGCACGAGAGACCCAGTACTTC. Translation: CASSINGRAARETQYF.